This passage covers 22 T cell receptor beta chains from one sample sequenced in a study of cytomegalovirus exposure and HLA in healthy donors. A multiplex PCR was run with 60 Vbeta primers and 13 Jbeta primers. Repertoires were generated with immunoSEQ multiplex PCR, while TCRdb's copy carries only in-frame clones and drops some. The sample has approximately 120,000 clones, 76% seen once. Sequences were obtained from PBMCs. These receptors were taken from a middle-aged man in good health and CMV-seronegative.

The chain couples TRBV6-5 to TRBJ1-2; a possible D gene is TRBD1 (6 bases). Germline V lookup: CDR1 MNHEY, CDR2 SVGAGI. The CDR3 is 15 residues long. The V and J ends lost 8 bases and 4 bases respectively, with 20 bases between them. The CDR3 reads CASWRGPTLGYGYTF. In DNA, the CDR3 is TGTGCCAGCTGGCGGGGGCCGACCCTAGGCTATGGCTACACCTTC.

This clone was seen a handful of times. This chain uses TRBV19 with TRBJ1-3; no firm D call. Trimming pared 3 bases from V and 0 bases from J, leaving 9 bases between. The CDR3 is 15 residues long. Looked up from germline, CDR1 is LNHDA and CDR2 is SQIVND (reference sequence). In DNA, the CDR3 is TGTGCCAGTAGTATGAAACTTCGCTCTGGAAACACCATATATTTT. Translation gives CASSMKLRSGNTIYF. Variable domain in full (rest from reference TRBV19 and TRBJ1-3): DGGITQSPKYLFRKEGQNVTLSCEQNLNHDAMYWYRQDPGQGLRLIYYSQIVNDFQKGDIAEGYSVSREKKESFPLTVTSAQKNPTAFYLCASSMKLRSGNTIYFGEGSWLTVV.

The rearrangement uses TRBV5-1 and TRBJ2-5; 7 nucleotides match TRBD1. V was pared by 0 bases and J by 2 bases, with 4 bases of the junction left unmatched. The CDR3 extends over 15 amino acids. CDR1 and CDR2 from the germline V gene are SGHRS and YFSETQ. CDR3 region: CASSLAGTEQETQYF. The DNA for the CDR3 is TGCGCCAGCAGCTTGGCAGGGACAGAACAAGAGACCCAGTACTTC.

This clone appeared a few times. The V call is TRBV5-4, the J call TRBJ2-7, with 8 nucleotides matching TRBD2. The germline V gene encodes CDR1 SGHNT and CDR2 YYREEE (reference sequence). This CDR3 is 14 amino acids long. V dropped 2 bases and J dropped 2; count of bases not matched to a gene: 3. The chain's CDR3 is CASSLSGGPYEQYF. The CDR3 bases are TGTGCCAGCAGCTTATCGGGGGGGCCCTACGAGCAGTACTTC.

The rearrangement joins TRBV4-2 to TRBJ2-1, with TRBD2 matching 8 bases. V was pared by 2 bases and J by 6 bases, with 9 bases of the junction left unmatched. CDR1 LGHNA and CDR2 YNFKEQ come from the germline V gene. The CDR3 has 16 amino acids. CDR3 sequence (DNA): TGTGCCAGCAGCCAACCGATTAGCCGGGGGGGCAATGAGCAGTTCTTC. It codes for CASSQPISRGGNEQFF.

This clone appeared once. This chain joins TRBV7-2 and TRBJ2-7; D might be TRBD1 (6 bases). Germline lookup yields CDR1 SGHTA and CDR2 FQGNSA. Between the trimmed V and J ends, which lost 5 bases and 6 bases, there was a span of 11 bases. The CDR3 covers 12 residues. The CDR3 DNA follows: TGTGCCAGCAGCCAACAGGGCGGCGAGCAGTACTTC. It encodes CASSQQGGEQYF.

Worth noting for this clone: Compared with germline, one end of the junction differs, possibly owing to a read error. CDR3: CSSSARGRLAQETQYF. CDR3 DNA sequence: TGTTCCAGCAGCGCCCGGGGGAGGCTGGCTCAAGAGACCCAGTACTTC. V usage is TRBV7-9 and J usage is TRBJ2-5; perhaps TRBD2 as D (6 bases). This CDR3 comprises 16 residues. Germline CDR1 SEHNR, CDR2 FQNEAQ (reference sequence).

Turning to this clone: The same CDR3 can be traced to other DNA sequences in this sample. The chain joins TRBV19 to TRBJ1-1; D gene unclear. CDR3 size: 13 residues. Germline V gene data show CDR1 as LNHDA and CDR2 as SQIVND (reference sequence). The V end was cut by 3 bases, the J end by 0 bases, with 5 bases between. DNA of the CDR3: TGTGCCAGTAGTATCAGCGTGAACACTGAAGCTTTCTTT. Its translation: CASSISVNTEAFF.

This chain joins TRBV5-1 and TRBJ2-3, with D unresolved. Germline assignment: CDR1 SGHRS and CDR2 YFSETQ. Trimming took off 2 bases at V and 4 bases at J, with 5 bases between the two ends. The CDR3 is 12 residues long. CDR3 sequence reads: CASSFSADTQYF. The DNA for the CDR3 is TGCGCCAGCAGCTTCAGCGCAGATACGCAGTATTTT. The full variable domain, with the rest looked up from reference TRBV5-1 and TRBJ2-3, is KAGVTQTPRYLIKTRGQQVTLSCSPISGHRSVSWYQQTPGQGLQFLFEYFSETQRNKGNFPGRFSGRQFSNSRSEMNVSTLELGDSALYLCASSFSADTQYFGPGTRLTVL.

CDR3 region: CASRSNQGAYEQYV. CDR3 coding DNA: TGTGCCAGCAGATCTAATCAGGGGGCCTACGAGCAGTACGTC. V gene TRBV6-5 combines with J gene TRBJ2-7; 7 nucleotides line up with TRBD1. The ends lost 6 bases at V and 2 bases at J; junction bases unmatched: 7. The CDR3 spans 14 residues. Germline V CDR1 and CDR2: MNHEY, SVGAGI.

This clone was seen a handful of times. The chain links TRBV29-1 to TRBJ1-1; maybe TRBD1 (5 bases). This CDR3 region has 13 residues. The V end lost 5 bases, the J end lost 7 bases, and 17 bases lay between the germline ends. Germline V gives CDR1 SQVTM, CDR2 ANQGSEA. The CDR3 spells CSVYPSPGHEAFF. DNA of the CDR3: TGCAGCGTTTATCCATCGCCAGGACATGAAGCTTTCTTT.

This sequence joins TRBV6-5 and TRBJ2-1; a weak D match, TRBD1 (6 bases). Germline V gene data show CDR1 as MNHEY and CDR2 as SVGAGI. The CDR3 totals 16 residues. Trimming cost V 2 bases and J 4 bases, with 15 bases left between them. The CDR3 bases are TGTGCCAGCAGTTACGTGGGGGCGAGCACTTACAATGAGCAGTTCTTC. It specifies CASSYVGASTYNEQFF.

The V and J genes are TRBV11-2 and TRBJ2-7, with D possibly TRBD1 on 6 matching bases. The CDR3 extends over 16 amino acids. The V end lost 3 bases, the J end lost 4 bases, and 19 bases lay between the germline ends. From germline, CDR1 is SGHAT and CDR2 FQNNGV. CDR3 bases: TGTGCCAGCAGCTTTTCCGGGACACAGAACGGGTACGAGCAGTACTTC. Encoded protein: CASSFSGTQNGYEQYF.

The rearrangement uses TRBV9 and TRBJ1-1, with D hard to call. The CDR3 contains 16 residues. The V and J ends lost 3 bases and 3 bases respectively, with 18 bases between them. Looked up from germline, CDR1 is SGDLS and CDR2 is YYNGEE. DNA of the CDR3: TGTGCCAGCAGCGCCGGGGAGAGTATGGTCTACACTGAAGCTTTCTTT. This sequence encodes CASSAGESMVYTEAFF.

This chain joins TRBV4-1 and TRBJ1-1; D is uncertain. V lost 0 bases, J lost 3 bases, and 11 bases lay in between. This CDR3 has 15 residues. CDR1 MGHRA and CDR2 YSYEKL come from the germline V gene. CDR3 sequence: CASSQEGTVDTEAFF. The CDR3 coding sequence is TGCGCCAGCAGCCAAGAGGGCACAGTTGACACTGAAGCTTTCTTT.

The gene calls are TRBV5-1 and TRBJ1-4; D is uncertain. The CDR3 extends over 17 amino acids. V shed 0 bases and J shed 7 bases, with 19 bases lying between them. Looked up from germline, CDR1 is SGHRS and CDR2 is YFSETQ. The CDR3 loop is CASSLAPLTGESEKLFF. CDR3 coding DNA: TGCGCCAGCAGCTTGGCCCCATTGACGGGAGAAAGTGAAAAACTGTTTTTT.

In DNA, the CDR3 is TGTGCCTGGAGCCGGACGGACACCTACGAGCAGTACTTC. Translating gives CAWSRTDTYEQYF. The chain joins TRBV30 to TRBJ2-7; weak D call: TRBD1 (5 bases). The germline CDR1 and CDR2 sequences are GTSNPN and SVGIG (reference sequence). Trimming took 3 bases from V and 2 from J, leaving 11 bases between them. This CDR3 is built from 13 residues.

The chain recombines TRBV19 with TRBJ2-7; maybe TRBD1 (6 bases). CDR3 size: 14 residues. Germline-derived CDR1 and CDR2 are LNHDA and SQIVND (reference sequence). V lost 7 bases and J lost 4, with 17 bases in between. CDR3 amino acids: CASTPGWGPYEQYF. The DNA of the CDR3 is TGTGCCAGTACCCCGGGATGGGGGCCATACGAGCAGTACTTC.

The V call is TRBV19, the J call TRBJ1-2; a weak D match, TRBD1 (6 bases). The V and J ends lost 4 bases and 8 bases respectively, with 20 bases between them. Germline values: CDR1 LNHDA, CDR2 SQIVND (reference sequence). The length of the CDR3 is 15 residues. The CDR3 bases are TGTGCCAGTAGTACGTCCCCGGGACAAAGAGGGGGCTACACCTTC. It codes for CASSTSPGQRGGYTF.

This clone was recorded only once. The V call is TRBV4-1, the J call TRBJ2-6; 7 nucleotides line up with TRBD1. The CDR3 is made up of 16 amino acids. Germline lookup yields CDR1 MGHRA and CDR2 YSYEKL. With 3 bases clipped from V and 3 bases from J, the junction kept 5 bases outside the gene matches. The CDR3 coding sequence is TGCGCCAGCAGCCATATGGGGACAGATGGGGCCAACGTCCTGACTTTC. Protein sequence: CASSHMGTDGANVLTF.

The CDR3 bases are TGTGCCAGCTCACCACAATCCGGGGGGGAATACGAGCAGTACGTC. This codes for CASSPQSGGEYEQYV. The chain links TRBV18 to TRBJ2-7; 8 bases align to TRBD2. This CDR3 contains 15 residues. Losses at the gene ends were 1 base for V and 4 bases for J; bases not matched to a gene: 6. CDR1 is KGHSH and CDR2 is LQKENI in the germline V gene.

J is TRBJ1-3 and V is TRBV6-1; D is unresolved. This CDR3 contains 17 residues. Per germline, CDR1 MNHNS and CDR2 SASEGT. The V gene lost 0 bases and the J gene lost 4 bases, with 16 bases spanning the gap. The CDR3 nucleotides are TGTGCCAGCAGTGAAGCCTTCGGCGGCCTTCGAGGAAACACCATATATTTT. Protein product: CASSEAFGGLRGNTIYF.